This record looks at one T cell receptor (beta chain) sequence and its context. The data belong to a study of technical replicates of blood from a few donors. Germline V gene sequence: CDR1 MGHDK, CDR2 SYGVNS. Trimming at V came to 4 bases and at J to 7 bases, leaving 11 bases not matched to a gene. CDR3 length: 15 amino acids. Repertoires were generated with immunoSEQ multiplex PCR, while TCRdb's copy carries only in-frame clones and drops some. The data show tens of thousands of clones, with over 95% seen just once and around 0.35% held by the top ten. The chain carries TRBV25-1 and TRBJ2-3, with 7 bases that match TRBD1. The clonotype comes from a human donor in good health. Sequenced input: T cells isolated from PBMCs. DNA for the CDR3: TGTGCCAGCAGTGTAGGGACAGAAAAAGGCTATACGCAGTATTTT. Its protein is CASSVGTEKGYTQYF.